This T cell receptor beta chain was sequenced for a study of T-cell memory formation after mild COVID-19 (dated by TCRdb to the early 2020s). With regard to the full study: TCR sequence clusters from the two donors were found to be largely donor specific. Longitudinal TCRalpha and TCRbeta repertoire sequencing tracked T-cell clones expanding and contracting after mild COVID-19 in two donors. The cohort comprised two young, previously healthy adult volunteers, one female and one male.

To note about this clonotype: Its antigen is not yet known. Within one base of it there is no much larger clone, and no base qualities were kept.

Summary of the overall study and its limitations: SARS-CoV-2 specificity of the second-wave clones peaking on day 37 was not confirmed. Contracting CD4+ clones were found mainly in CM and EM memory subsets, while CD8+ clones were enriched in EMRA. Some responding clones were found in pre-infection memory, which suggests that pre-existing cross-reactive memory T cells took part in the SARS-CoV-2 response. Only two mild cases were covered by the study, and larger cohorts that include severe cases with pre-infection samples were considered necessary. Balanced CD4/CD8 phenotypes were observed for clones contracting from day 15 to 85, whereas a bias towards CD4+ was observed for a second wave of clones expanding from day 15 to 37.

Instrument used: Illumina NovaSeq 6000. cDNA libraries for TCRalpha and TCRbeta were prepared by 5'RACE using constant-segment primers, with sample barcodes and unique molecular identifiers added. RNA was extracted from every sample with Trizol reagent. Libraries were amplified in two PCR steps, with a second sample barcode and Illumina TruSeq adapters added in the second step. The libraries were sequenced on an Illumina NovaSeq using 2 x 150 bp paired-end reads. On the authors' methods: The reads were demultiplexed and collapsed into UMI-guided consensus sequences using migec v1.2.7. Using mixcr v2.1.11, UMI consensuses were aligned to TRA and TRB V and J templates and then assembled into clonotypes. A clonotype was counted as expanded or contracted only if both edgeR and NoisET called the change significant, with noise models trained on biological replicates. For edgeR calls, the thresholds were a false discovery rate-adjusted p below 0.01 and a log2 fold-change of 1. As an exploratory analysis of dynamics, max-normalized trajectories of the 1000 most abundant clonotypes were examined with PCA combined with hierarchical clustering. Each responding clone was given a CD4 or CD8 phenotype based on the CD4+ and CD8+ repertoires, which had been sequenced separately. TCRdb's own reprocessing of the public reads used fastp at Q25 and MiXCR and kept productive beta chains. Rows are combined by CDR3 protein, so each entry shows the most common genes and DNA. The V and J calls follow TCRdb's processing rather than the paper's. Present in this sample are fewer than 300,000 distinct CDR3 sequences, about a sixth of which were seen just once. The ten largest clones add up to 20% to 25% of the sample.

PBMCs were isolated by Ficoll-Paque density gradient centrifugation. V is pared back by 7 bases and J by 0 bases, with 8 bases lying between the germline termini. The germline V gene (reference sequence) sets CDR1 to MNHEY and CDR2 to SMNVEV. Spanning cysteine to phenylalanine, the CDR3 consists of 13 amino acids. Just the 39-base CDR3 DNA is kept, in frame starting at base 1. The specimen sequenced was PBMCs or a T cell subset sorted from them (not recorded which). The rearrangement combines TRBV27 with TRBJ2-3; a confident D gene designation cannot be given. This sequence originates from a man aged 18-30 years who had mild COVID-19 (a few samples of this study predate the infection). The sample titles of this study are shuffled in the database, so cell type and time point are left out; the donor was told from shared clones. The DNA sequence is TGTGCCAGCATGGCGGCTAGCACAGATACGCAGTATTTT. This encodes CASMAASTDTQYF.